A selection of T cell receptor beta chains follows, all from one sample in a study of T cell responses to AZD1222 COVID-19 vaccine. Sequencing was performed with immunoSEQ multiplex PCR; in TCRdb, only in-frame clones are kept and a portion is missing. The sample holds about 150,000 clones, about four fifths seen once. The source material was peripheral blood, sampled on day 0 of AZD1222 vaccination. These receptors all stem from an adult in good health. The CDR3 runs from the conserved cysteine through the conserved F or W. Fields, in order: D gene, V gene, J gene, clone size, CDR3 protein, CDR3 DNA. The D gene is left open where the match is weak. Clone size is not always given. Where it is, it says once, few, many or a class for expanded clones.

TRBD1	TRBV2	TRBJ2-6	NA	CASNSDRALSGANVLTF	TGTGCCAGCAATAGTGACAGGGCATTATCTGGGGCCAACGTCCTGACTTTC
NA	TRBV7-7	TRBJ1-1	NA	CASSLSVGTEAFF	TGTGCCAGCAGCCTGAGTGTGGGCACTGAAGCTTTCTTT
NA	TRBV5-8	TRBJ1-1	NA	CASSLSAFF	TGTGCCAGCAGCTTGTCAGCATTCTTT
NA	TRBV5-8	TRBJ2-7	NA	CASSSPFSYEQYF	TGTGCCAGCAGCTCTCCTTTCTCCTACGAGCAGTACTTC
NA	TRBV28	TRBJ1-1	NA	CASSSGGASEAFF	TGTGCCAGCAGCTCGGGGGGGGCCTCTGAAGCTTTCTTT
NA	TRBV3-1/TRBV3-2	TRBJ2-3	NA	CASSQDRGDTQYF	TGTGCCAGCAGCCAAGATCGGGGAGATACGCAGTATTTT
TRBD2	TRBV5-1	TRBJ2-5	NA	CASSLAGIAGGQETQYF	TGCGCCAGCAGCTTGGCCGGGATAGCGGGGGGTCAAGAGACCCAGTACTTC
NA	TRBV2	TRBJ1-6	NA	CASSDQGRINSPLHF	TGTGCCAGCAGTGACCAGGGAAGGATTAATTCACCCCTCCACTTT
TRBD1	TRBV6-5	TRBJ1-2	NA	CASSKTGNGYTF	TGTGCCAGCAGTAAGACAGGGAATGGCTACACCTTC
NA	TRBV7-3	TRBJ1-2	NA	CASSSLPRGRAPYGYTF	TGTGCCAGCAGCTCGTTGCCTCGGGGGCGAGCTCCCTATGGCTACACCTTC
NA	TRBV28	TRBJ2-2	once	CASSFVPNTGELFF	TGTGCCAGCAGTTTTGTCCCAAACACCGGGGAGCTGTTTTTT
TRBD1	TRBV5-5	TRBJ1-3	few	CASSSGQAFSGNTIYF	TGTGCCAGCAGTTCCGGACAGGCGTTCTCTGGAAACACCATATATTTT
TRBD2	TRBV10-2	TRBJ2-3	NA	CASRETSGGAKQYF	TGCGCCAGCAGGGAGACTAGCGGGGGGGCCAAGCAGTATTTT
NA	TRBV24-1	TRBJ2-2	NA	CATSDLSRTHTGELFF	TGTGCCACCAGTGATTTATCTAGGACCCATACCGGGGAGCTGTTTTTT
TRBD1	TRBV6-2/TRBV6-3	TRBJ1-4	NA	CASSWAGGEKLFF	TGTGCCAGCAGCTGGGCAGGGGGAGAAAAACTGTTTTTT
TRBD1	TRBV6-5	TRBJ1-5	NA	CASSWTGGFDQPQHF	TGTGCCAGCAGTTGGACAGGGGGTTTTGATCAGCCCCAGCATTTT
TRBD1	TRBV19	TRBJ1-4	NA	CASRDRGEKLFF	TGTGCCAGTCGGGACAGGGGTGAAAAACTGTTTTTT
NA	TRBV28	TRBJ2-7	NA	CASSLSSEQYF	TGTGCCAGCAGTTTGAGCTCCGAGCAGTACTTC
TRBD1	TRBV5-1	TRBJ2-5	NA	CASSYGQGRNMETQYF	TGCGCCAGCAGTTACGGACAGGGACGTAACATGGAGACCCAGTACTTC
TRBD1	TRBV30	TRBJ2-3	NA	CAWSAPGQGTTDTQYF	TGTGCCTGGAGTGCTCCGGGACAGGGAACCACAGATACGCAGTATTTT
TRBD1	TRBV3-1/TRBV3-2	TRBJ1-6	NA	CASNQGTGEVLALHF	TGTGCCAGCAACCAAGGGACAGGGGAGGTTTTGGCCCTCCACTTT
NA	TRBV29-1	TRBJ1-5	NA	CSVLEGGNQPQHF	TGCAGCGTTCTCGAGGGAGGCAATCAGCCCCAGCATTTT
TRBD1	TRBV18	TRBJ1-3	once	CASSLLPGQAGNTIYF	TGTGCCAGCTCACTCTTACCGGGACAGGCTGGAAACACCATATATTTT
TRBD1	TRBV30	TRBJ2-7	NA	CAWTETGSSYEQYF	TGTGCCTGGACCGAGACAGGGTCCTCCTACGAGCAGTACTTC
TRBD1	TRBV28	TRBJ1-5	NA	CASSFLPTGVSNQPQHF	TGTGCCAGCAGTTTTCTCCCTACAGGGGTAAGCAATCAGCCCCAGCATTTT
TRBD1	TRBV5-1	TRBJ1-2	NA	CASSSGHVQGAMGGYTF	TGCGCCAGCAGCTCAGGACATGTCCAGGGGGCGATGGGTGGCTACACCTTC
NA	TRBV5-1	TRBJ1-1	NA	CASRTGGQNTEAFF	TGCGCCAGCAGGACGGGGGGACAGAACACTGAAGCTTTCTTT
TRBD1	TRBV27	TRBJ2-7	NA	CASSRGTGGTYEQYF	TGTGCCAGCAGTCGCGGGACAGGGGGGACCTACGAGCAGTACTTC
NA	TRBV9	TRBJ1-6	NA	CASSVVAGSNSPLHF	TGTGCCAGCAGCGTAGTTGCAGGGAGTAATTCACCCCTCCACTTT